Included here is one T cell receptor (beta chain) sequence, with context. This clonotype was recorded at least ten times. What antigen it recognizes has not been identified. Base qualities are not provided; no much larger clone lies one nucleotide away. Stable hyperthyroidism was defined as no progression to ophthalmopathy within 18 months of follow-up. Patients with hyperthyroidism were aged 18 to 65 years, had been newly diagnosed, and had a disease duration of less than 2 months. Patients with other autoimmune diseases, uncontrolled infections, pregnancy or lactation were excluded from the study. Diagnosis was based on clinical symptoms, serum thyroxine, TRAb, thyroid ultrasound and orbital computed tomography. PBMCs were isolated from 10 ml of fresh peripheral blood by Ficoll-Paque density gradient centrifugation. Total RNA was extracted with Trizol reagent and quality-checked on an Agilent 2100 Bioanalyzer.

The sample originates from a study of Graves' ophthalmopathy and Graves' hyperthyroidism (dated by TCRdb to the late 2010s). Study-level background: Peripheral blood was collected before any treatment was given, at the time of initial diagnosis. To tell Graves' ophthalmopathy apart from Graves' hyperthyroidism, and to predict which patients would progress to ophthalmopathy, the study relied on TCR beta repertoire signatures. In total, approximately 130 blood samples were TCR-sequenced: some 40 ophthalmopathy, roughly 77 hyperthyroidism and some 17 hyperthyroidism-to-ophthalmopathy patients. To explore V-J signatures distinguishing ophthalmopathy from hyperthyroidism, a discovery set of about a hundred patients (around 44 ophthalmopathy, around 55 stable hyperthyroidism) was enrolled. An independent validation cohort comprised some 19 hyperthyroidism patients and about 16 patients who later progressed from hyperthyroidism to ophthalmopathy. In about six hyperthyroidism patients, the T-cell repertoires found in thyroid tissue were compared with those found in blood. After sampling, hyperthyroidism patients received methimazole starting at 30 mg daily, and ophthalmopathy patients received high-dose intravenous methylprednisolone. For training and testing, the roughly 97 patients in the discovery cohort were randomly divided in a 7:3 ratio.

For repertoire sequencing, TCR beta CDR3 regions were amplified from RNA transcripts. The first round of RT-PCR was done with HTBI primers and the Qiagen OneStep RT-PCR kit, and was followed by a second round of multiplex PCR, then size selection and purification. Sequencing of the libraries was carried out on an Illumina HiSeq2000 in paired-end mode with 100 bp reads. The published analysis was carried out like this. SOAPnuke was used for read processing, and reads with adapters, uncalled bases, a mean Phred below 15, or no exact constant-primer or identifier match were discarded. High-quality paired reads were merged with COPE v1.2.5. Unique nucleotide sequences were defined as clonotypes and aligned to IMGT TRB V, D and J references using MiTCR v1.1. Analysis was restricted to V-J combinations with a frequency above 0.0001, which covered about 99% of repertoires. For each V-J combination, a TCR clonal expansion and chaos score was defined as F50 clonal expansion divided by the chaos observed in the TCRdist matrix. Welch's t-statistics and random forest were used to reduce the features to about 12 V-J combinations, which were then used as input to a naive Bayes classifier. The similarity between thyroid and blood repertoires was quantified using the Morisita-Horn index. The public reads were reanalyzed by TCRdb: fastp trimming at Q25, MiXCR alignment, in-frame beta chains only. Identical CDR3 protein sequences are pooled into one entry, listed with their most common genes and DNA. TCRdb assigned the V and J calls; the authors' analysis was not used. The table for this sample lists 400,000 to 500,000 distinct CDR3 sequences; 21% of them were counted only once. The ten most abundant clones make up around 3% of the sample.

Spanning cysteine to phenylalanine, the CDR3 consists of 15 amino acids. This entry keeps only the CDR3 DNA: 45 bases, framed from base 1. From a lookup of the germline V gene, CDR1 and CDR2 are ENHRY and SYGVKD. Clipping removes 4 bases from V and 5 bases from J, with 10 as the unmatched junction base count. Results the study describes overall, beyond this receptor: Among expanded thyroid clonotypes with frequency above 0.001, most also showed up in blood, which suggests that blood repertoires may reflect the thyroid immune response. In validation, the model predicted ophthalmopathy progression with less than 71% sensitivity and approximately 78% specificity; roughly 11 predicted patients were CT-confirmed with GO in a median of 6.5 months. No statistical method was used to predetermine the sample size, and group allocation was not hidden from the investigators. In cross-validation, the 13-signature model distinguished ophthalmopathy from stable hyperthyroidism with 87.88% sensitivity and approximately 81% specificity, while in the test set the corresponding values were 80% and 75%.

The chain is encoded by TRBV10-3 joined to TRBJ2-7, and 8 bases in between align with TRBD2. The clonotype originates from a woman between 18 and 29 years old with stable Graves' hyperthyroidism. Donor details come from another sample of the same person, matched by shared clones. Sequencing was carried out using peripheral blood. The bases are TGTGCCATCAGTGTACGCGGGAGGTCGGTCAACGAGCAGTACTTC. Its amino acids are CAISVRGRSVNEQYF.